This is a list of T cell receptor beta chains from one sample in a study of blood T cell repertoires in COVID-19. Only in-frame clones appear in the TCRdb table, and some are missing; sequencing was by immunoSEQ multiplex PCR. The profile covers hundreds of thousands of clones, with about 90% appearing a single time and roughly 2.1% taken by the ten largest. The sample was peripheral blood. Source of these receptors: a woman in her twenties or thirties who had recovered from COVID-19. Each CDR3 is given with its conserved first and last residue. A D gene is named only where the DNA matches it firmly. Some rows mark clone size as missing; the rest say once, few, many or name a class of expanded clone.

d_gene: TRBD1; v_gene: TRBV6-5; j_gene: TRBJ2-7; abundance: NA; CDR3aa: CASSKGQGYEQYF; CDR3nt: TGTGCCAGCAGTAAGGGACAGGGCTACGAGCAGTACTTC
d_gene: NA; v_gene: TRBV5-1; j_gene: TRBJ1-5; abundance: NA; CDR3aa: CASSLQGSNQPQHF; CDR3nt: TGCGCCAGCAGCTTGCAGGGGAGCAATCAGCCCCAGCATTTT
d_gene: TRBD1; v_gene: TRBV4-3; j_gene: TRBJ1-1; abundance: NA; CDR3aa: CASSQDPPGTGGRNTEAFF; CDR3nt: TGCGCCAGCAGCCAAGACCCCCCCGGGACAGGGGGAAGGAACACTGAAGCTTTCTTT
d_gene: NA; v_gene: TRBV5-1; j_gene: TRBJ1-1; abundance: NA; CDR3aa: CASSPRSGNTEAFF; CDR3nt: TGCGCCAGCAGCCCACGATCAGGCAACACTGAAGCTTTCTTT
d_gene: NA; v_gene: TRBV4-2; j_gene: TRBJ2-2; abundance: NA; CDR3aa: CASSQGQITGELFF; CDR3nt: TGTGCCAGCAGCCAAGGACAGATCACCGGGGAGCTGTTTTTT
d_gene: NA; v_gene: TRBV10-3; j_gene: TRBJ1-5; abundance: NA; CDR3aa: CAISEIGGENQPQHF; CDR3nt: TGTGCCATCAGTGAAATTGGAGGGGAGAATCAGCCCCAGCATTTT
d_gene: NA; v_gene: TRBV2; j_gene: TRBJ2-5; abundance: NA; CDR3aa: CASSEALAGPLKYF; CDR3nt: TGTGCCAGCAGTGAAGCGCTGGCAGGGCCCTTGAAGTACTTC
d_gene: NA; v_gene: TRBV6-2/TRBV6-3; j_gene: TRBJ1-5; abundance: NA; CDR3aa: CASSSSGQGYSNQPQHF; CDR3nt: TGTGCCAGCAGTTCGTCCGGGCAGGGGTATAGCAATCAGCCCCAGCATTTT
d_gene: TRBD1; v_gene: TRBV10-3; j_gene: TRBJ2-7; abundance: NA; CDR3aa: CAISERAGGAWEQYF; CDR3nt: TGTGCCATCAGTGAACGGGCAGGGGGCGCGTGGGAGCAGTACTTC
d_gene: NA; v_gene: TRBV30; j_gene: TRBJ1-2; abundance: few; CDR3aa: CAWSVLSREGGYTF; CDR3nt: TGTGCCTGGAGTGTACTATCCAGGGAAGGTGGCTACACCTTC
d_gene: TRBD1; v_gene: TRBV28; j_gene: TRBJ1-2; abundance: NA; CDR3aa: CASSSTGTGGYTF; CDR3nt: TGTGCCAGCAGTTCCACAGGGACAGGTGGCTACACCTTC
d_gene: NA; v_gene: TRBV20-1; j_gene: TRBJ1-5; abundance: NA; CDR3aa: CSASTGGNQPQHF; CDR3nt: TGCAGTGCTAGTACTGGGGGGAATCAGCCCCAGCATTTT
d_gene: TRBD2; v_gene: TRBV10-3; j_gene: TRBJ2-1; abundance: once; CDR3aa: CAISQSLGGVDEQFF; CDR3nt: TGTGCCATCAGTCAGTCACTGGGGGGGGTGGATGAGCAGTTCTTC
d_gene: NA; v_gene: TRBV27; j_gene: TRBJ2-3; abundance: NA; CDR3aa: CASSLSPGTFTDTQYF; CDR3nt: TGTGCCAGCAGTTTATCCCCGGGAACGTTCACAGATACGCAGTATTTT
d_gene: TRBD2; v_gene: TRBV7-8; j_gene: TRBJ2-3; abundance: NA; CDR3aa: CASSPPGRGATDTQYF; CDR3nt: TGTGCCAGCAGCCCCCCCGGGCGGGGGGCCACAGATACGCAGTATTTT
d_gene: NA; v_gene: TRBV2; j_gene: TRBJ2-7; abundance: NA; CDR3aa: CASTSGVTYEQYF; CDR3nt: TGTGCCAGCACAAGCGGTGTTACCTACGAGCAGTACTTC
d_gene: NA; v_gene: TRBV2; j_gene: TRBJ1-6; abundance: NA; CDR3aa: CASSVMAGRSPLHF; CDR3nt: TGTGCCAGCAGTGTTATGGCAGGGAGGTCACCCCTCCACTTT
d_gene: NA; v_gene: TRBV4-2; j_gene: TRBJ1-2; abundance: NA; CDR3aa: CASSQEAEPDYGYTF; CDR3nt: TGTGCCAGCAGCCAAGAGGCGGAACCCGACTATGGCTACACCTTC
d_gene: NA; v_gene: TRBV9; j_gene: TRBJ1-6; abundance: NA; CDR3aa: CASSAGGAGLTYNSPLHF; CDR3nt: TGTGCCAGCAGCGCGGGGGGAGCAGGTTTGACCTATAATTCACCCCTCCACTTT
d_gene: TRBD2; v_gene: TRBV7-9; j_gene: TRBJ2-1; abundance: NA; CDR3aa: CASSLEVGGAREQFF; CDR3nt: TGTGCCAGCAGCTTAGAGGTCGGGGGGGCGCGAGAGCAGTTCTTC
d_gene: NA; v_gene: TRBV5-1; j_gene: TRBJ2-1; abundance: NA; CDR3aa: CASSLGGGYSYNEQFF; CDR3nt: TGCGCCAGCAGCTTGGGAGGCGGGTACTCCTACAATGAGCAGTTCTTC
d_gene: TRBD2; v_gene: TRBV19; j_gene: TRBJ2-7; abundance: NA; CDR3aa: CASSIGASGPYEQYF; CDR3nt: TGTGCCAGTAGTATAGGGGCTAGCGGTCCCTACGAGCAGTACTTC
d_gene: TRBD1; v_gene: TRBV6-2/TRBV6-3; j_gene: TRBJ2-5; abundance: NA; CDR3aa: CASSYPGTGSQETQYF; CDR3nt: TGTGCCAGCAGTTATCCCGGGACAGGGAGCCAAGAGACCCAGTACTTC
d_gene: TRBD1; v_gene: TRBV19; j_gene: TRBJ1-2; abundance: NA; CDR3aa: CASSMGFTGEVFYGYTF; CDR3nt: TGTGCCAGTAGTATGGGTTTCACAGGGGAGGTCTTCTATGGCTACACCTTC
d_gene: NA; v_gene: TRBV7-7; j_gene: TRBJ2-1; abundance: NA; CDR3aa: CASSMNGQGAETSGDDEQFF; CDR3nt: TGTGCTAGCAGCATGAACGGACAGGGGGCCGAGACTAGCGGGGACGATGAGCAGTTCTTC
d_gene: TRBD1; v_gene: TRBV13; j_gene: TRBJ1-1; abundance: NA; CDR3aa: CASVATGDTTEAFF; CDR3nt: TGTGCCAGCGTAGCAACAGGGGATACCACTGAAGCTTTCTTT
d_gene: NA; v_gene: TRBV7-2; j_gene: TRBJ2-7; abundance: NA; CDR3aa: CASSFLSEQYF; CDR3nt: TGTGCCAGCAGCTTTTTGTCTGAGCAGTACTTC
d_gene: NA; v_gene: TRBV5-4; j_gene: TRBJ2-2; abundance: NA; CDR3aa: CASSFRPQGGAGELFF; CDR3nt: TGTGCCAGCAGCTTTAGGCCACAGGGTGGTGCCGGGGAGCTGTTTTTT
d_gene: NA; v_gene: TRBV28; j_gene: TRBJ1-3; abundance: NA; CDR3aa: CALGGAGNTIYF; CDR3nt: TGTGCCTTGGGCGGGGCTGGAAACACCATATATTTT
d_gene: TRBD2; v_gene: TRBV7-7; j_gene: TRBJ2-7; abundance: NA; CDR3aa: CASSTGLGAYEQYF; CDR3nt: TGTGCTAGCAGCACGGGACTAGGAGCCTACGAGCAGTACTTC
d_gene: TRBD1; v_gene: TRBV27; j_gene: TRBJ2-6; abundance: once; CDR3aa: CASRTGTGGSGANVLTF; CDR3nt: TGTGCCAGCAGGACCGGGACAGGGGGCTCTGGGGCCAACGTCCTGACTTTC
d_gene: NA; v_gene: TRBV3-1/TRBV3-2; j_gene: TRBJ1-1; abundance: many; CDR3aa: CASSQEGALAFF; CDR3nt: TGTGCCAGCAGCCAAGAGGGGGCCTTGGCTTTCTTT
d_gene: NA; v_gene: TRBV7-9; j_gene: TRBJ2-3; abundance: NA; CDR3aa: CATRESFTDTQYF; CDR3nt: TGTGCCACCCGGGAATCCTTCACAGATACGCAGTATTTT
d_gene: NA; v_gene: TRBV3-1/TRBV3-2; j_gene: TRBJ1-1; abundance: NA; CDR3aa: CASSLRNTEAFF; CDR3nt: TGTGCCAGCAGCCTCCGGAACACTGAAGCTTTCTTT